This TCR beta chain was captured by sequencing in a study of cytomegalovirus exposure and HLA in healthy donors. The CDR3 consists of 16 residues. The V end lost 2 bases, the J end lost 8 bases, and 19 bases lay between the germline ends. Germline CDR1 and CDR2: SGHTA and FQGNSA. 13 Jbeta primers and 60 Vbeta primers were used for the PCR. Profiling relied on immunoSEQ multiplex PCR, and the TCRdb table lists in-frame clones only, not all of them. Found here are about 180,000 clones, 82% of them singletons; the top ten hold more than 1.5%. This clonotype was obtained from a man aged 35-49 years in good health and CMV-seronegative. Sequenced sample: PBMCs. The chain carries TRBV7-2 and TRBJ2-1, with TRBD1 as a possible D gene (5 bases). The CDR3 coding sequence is TGTGCCAGCAGCTTACGGCGCACAGGCCTCAGCCATGAGCAGTTCTTC. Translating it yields CASSLRRTGLSHEQFF.